The 28 T cell receptor beta chains presented below share a single source sample, sequenced in a study of a mutant IDH1 vaccine in newly diagnosed glioma. Data came from immunoSEQ multiplex PCR; TCRdb stores just in-frame clones and leaves some out. Among around 67,000 clones, around 83% were seen once, and the ten largest hold approximately 4.2%. Time point given: baseline, week 1 (first vaccination visit). Described treatment: pre-vaccination baseline after standard-of-care therapy. Sequences were derived from peripheral blood mononuclear cells (PBMCs), sampled from a glioma patient treated with radiotherapy, temozolomide or both. These receptors were collected from a woman younger than 30 with glioma. Some clones in this sample may be carry-over from other donors' samples.

The chain employs TRBV7-6 and TRBJ1-4, with a weak D call TRBD1 (6 bases). This CDR3 region has 14 residues. Per germline, CDR1 SGHVS and CDR2 FNYEAQ. V shed 5 bases and J shed 7 bases, with 14 bases lying between them. The CDR3 reads CASSIGGGSEKLFF. CDR3 nucleotides: TGTGCCAGCAGCATAGGGGGGGGCTCTGAAAAACTGTTTTTT.

The rearrangement joins TRBV6-5 to TRBJ1-5, with D perhaps TRBD1 (6 bases). V shed 6 bases and J shed 3 bases, with 12 bases lying between them. Germline CDR1 is MNHEY and CDR2 is SVGAGI. This CDR3 comprises 14 residues. The CDR3 nucleotides are TGTGCCAGCAGCTCGTGGACAGCCAATCAGCCCCAGCATTTT. Its protein is CASSSWTANQPQHF.

This chain uses TRBV7-2 with TRBJ2-7, with D uncertain. CDR3 length: 14 amino acids. The germline V gene has CDR1 SGHTA and CDR2 FQGNSA. Trimming took 5 bases from V and 7 from J, leaving 18 bases between them. The CDR3 coding sequence is TGTGCCAGCAGCCCGCAGGAGCTACAGTCTGAGCAGTACTTC. Its translation is CASSPQELQSEQYF.

The CDR3 is CASSIVSGAPGELFF. The CDR3, as DNA: TGTGCCAGTAGTATCGTTTCAGGGGCCCCCGGGGAGCTGTTTTTT. The chain recombines TRBV19 with TRBJ2-2; D is perhaps TRBD1 (6 bases). The V end lost 3 bases, the J end lost 6 bases, and 14 bases lay between the germline ends. Germline V lookup: CDR1 LNHDA, CDR2 SQIVND (reference sequence). The CDR3 loop spans 15 amino acids.

This clone was observed once. The chain has TRBV25-1 and TRBJ1-1; D is possibly TRBD1 (5 bases). Germline CDR1 and CDR2: MGHDK and SYGVNS. The CDR3 covers 14 residues. V lost 4 bases to trimming and J lost 4 bases, with 13 bases between them. CDR3 nucleotides: TGTGCCAGCAGTGGTGTAGGGGTGGCCACTGAAGCTTTCTTT. Encoded protein: CASSGVGVATEAFF.

This rearrangement joins TRBV2 to TRBJ1-2; D gene ambiguous. Germline-derived CDR1 and CDR2 are SNHLY and FYNNEI. This CDR3 contains 13 residues. V was trimmed by 6 bases and J by 7 bases, leaving 15 bases between them. The CDR3 spells CASRSRARFGYTF. CDR3 DNA sequence: TGTGCCAGCAGATCTCGGGCCCGATTTGGCTACACCTTC. Using reference TRBV2 and TRBJ1-2 for the parts outside the CDR3, the full variable domain is EPEVTQTPSHQVTQMGQEVILRCVPISNHLYFYWYRQILGQKVEFLVSFYNNEISEKSEIFDDQFSVERPDGSNFTLKIRSTKLEDSAMYFCASRSRARFGYTFGSGTRLTVV.

The gene calls are TRBV30 and TRBJ2-7, with D perhaps matching TRBD2 (6 bases). The CDR3 runs 13 residues. Per the germline V gene, CDR1 is GTSNPN and CDR2 is SVGIG (reference sequence). The germline V and J ends were trimmed by 0 bases and 4 bases, with 10 bases remaining between them. The CDR3 DNA follows: TGTGCCTGGAGTGTACGGAGCGGGTACGAGCAGTACTTC. Translated: CAWSVRSGYEQYF.

The rearrangement joins TRBV7-9 to TRBJ2-3, with 9 bases lining up with TRBD1. The CDR3 sequence is 15 residues long. Trimming took 1 base from V and 6 from J; bases not matched to a gene: 5. Germline assignment: CDR1 SEHNR and CDR2 FQNEAQ (reference sequence). CDR3 coding DNA: TGTGCCAGCAGCTTAGGAGGGACAGGGTCCGATACGCAGTATTTT. This codes for CASSLGGTGSDTQYF.

The chain combines TRBV5-1 with TRBJ2-7; 15 bases agree with TRBD2. After removal of 4 bases from V and 5 bases from J, the junction contained 7 bases not matched to a gene. The CDR3 contains 16 residues. Germline CDR1 and CDR2: SGHRS and YFSETQ. The CDR3 here is CASSPGLAGGPHEQYF. The CDR3 DNA reads as TGCGCCAGCAGCCCGGGACTAGCGGGAGGTCCTCACGAGCAGTACTTC.

In nucleotides, the CDR3 is TGTGCCAGCAGTGAATCGGCGTACGGGGACAGTTACACTGAAGCTTTCTTT. It is translated as CASSESAYGDSYTEAFF. The chain couples TRBV25-1 to TRBJ1-1, with 7 bases matching TRBD1. This CDR3 comprises 17 residues. In germline, CDR1 is MGHDK, CDR2 SYGVNS. Losses at the gene ends were 1 base for V and 3 bases for J; bases not matched to a gene: 11.

The chain employs TRBV29-1 and TRBJ1-1, with D perhaps matching TRBD1 (6 bases). V lost 5 bases and J 2 bases, leaving 9 bases between the germline ends. Per the germline V gene, CDR1 is SQVTM and CDR2 is ANQGSEA. CDR3 size: 12 residues. CDR3 amino acids: CSVRRGNTEAFF. The CDR3, as DNA: TGCAGCGTTCGCAGGGGAAACACTGAAGCTTTCTTT. Variable domain in full (rest from reference TRBV29-1 and TRBJ1-1): SAVISQKPSRDICQRGTSLTIQCQVDSQVTMMFWYRQQPGQSLTLIATANQGSEATYESGFVIDKFPISRPNLTFSTLTVSNMSPEDSSIYLCSVRRGNTEAFFGQGTRLTVV.

The chain combines TRBV19 with TRBJ1-5; D gene unclear. Germline lookup yields CDR1 LNHDA and CDR2 SQIVND (reference sequence). CDR3 length: 14 residues. V was cut by 3 bases and J by 1 base, with 7 bases left in between. The CDR3 nucleotides are TGTGCCAGTAGTATCGACGGAAGCAATCAGCCCCAGCATTTT. Translating it yields CASSIDGSNQPQHF.

This chain joins TRBV5-1 and TRBJ1-1; a weak D match, TRBD1 (5 bases). Germline-derived CDR1 and CDR2 are SGHRS and YFSETQ. The CDR3 spans 13 residues. Trimming took off 7 bases at V and 1 base at J, with 11 bases between the two ends. The CDR3 here is CASQEGTNTEAFF. The CDR3 DNA is TGCGCCAGCCAGGAGGGGACGAACACTGAAGCTTTCTTT. Drawing the rest from reference TRBV5-1 and TRBJ1-1, the complete variable domain is KAGVTQTPRYLIKTRGQQVTLSCSPISGHRSVSWYQQTPGQGLQFLFEYFSETQRNKGNFPGRFSGRQFSNSRSEMNVSTLELGDSALYLCASQEGTNTEAFFGQGTRLTVV.

The chain is built from TRBV7-9 and TRBJ2-1; TRBD1 is a possible D gene (6 bases). The CDR3 totals 14 residues. V was shortened by 6 bases and J by 7 bases, with 16 bases between the two germline ends. Germline V CDR1 and CDR2: SEHNR, FQNEAQ (reference sequence). CDR3 protein: CASSRKLTGNEQFF. The CDR3 coding sequence is TGTGCCAGCAGTAGAAAACTAACAGGGAATGAGCAGTTCTTC.

This chain joins TRBV4-3 and TRBJ2-1; maybe TRBD2 (5 bases). Germline V gives CDR1 LGHNA, CDR2 YSLEER. Trimming took off 0 bases at V and 6 bases at J, with 6 bases between the two ends. CDR3 length: 13 residues. The CDR3 sequence is CASSQDLANEQFF. The CDR3 region has the DNA TGCGCCAGCAGCCAAGATCTAGCCAATGAGCAGTTCTTC.

This clone was seen a single time. The chain links TRBV19 to TRBJ1-5; 12 bases fit TRBD1. CDR1 is LNHDA, CDR2 SQIVND, per germline (reference sequence). The CDR3 loop spans 15 amino acids. V was pared by 5 bases and J by 6 bases, with 5 bases of the junction left unmatched. The DNA for the CDR3 is TGTGCCAGTAGTGGAGGGACAGGGGGCGGTCAGCCCCAGCATTTT. Its translation: CASSGGTGGGQPQHF. The complete variable domain, with remaining parts taken from reference TRBV19 and TRBJ1-5, reads DGGITQSPKYLFRKEGQNVTLSCEQNLNHDAMYWYRQDPGQGLRLIYYSQIVNDFQKGDIAEGYSVSREKKESFPLTVTSAQKNPTAFYLCASSGGTGGGQPQHFGDGTRLSIL.

DNA of the CDR3: TGTGCCAGCAGCTCAAGACAGATCTACGAGCAGTACTTC. Translating it yields CASSSRQIYEQYF. This sequence joins TRBV7-8 and TRBJ2-7, with D possibly matching TRBD1 (5 bases). Trimming pared 4 bases from V and 3 bases from J, leaving 10 bases between. Per germline, CDR1 SGHVS and CDR2 FQNEAQ. CDR3 length equals 13 residues.

The genes are TRBV10-3 and TRBJ2-3, with D possibly TRBD2 on 6 matching bases. Trimming cost V 10 bases and J 10 bases, with 9 bases left between them. This CDR3 is built from 9 residues. The germline V gene has CDR1 ENHRY and CDR2 SYGVKD. CDR3 bases: TGTGCCACCGGGAGCCCGCAGTATTTT. This gives the protein CATGSPQYF.

Judged by abundance, this clone is medium-sized. DNA of the CDR3: TGTGCCAGCAGCTTGTCTGGGGAGTATGGCTACACCTTC. Translating gives CASSLSGEYGYTF. The V call is TRBV5-6, the J call TRBJ1-2, with D uncertain. Deletions cut 1 base from V and 5 bases from J, with 9 bases between. Per the germline V gene, CDR1 is SGHDT and CDR2 is YYEEEE. CDR3 length: 13 residues. Supplemented by reference TRBV5-6 and TRBJ1-2, the full variable domain reads DAGVTQSPTHLIKTRGQQVTLRCSPKSGHDTVSWYQQALGQGPQFIFQYYEEEERQRGNFPDRFSGHQFPNYSSELNVNALLLGDSALYLCASSLSGEYGYTFGSGTRLTVV.

The chain employs TRBV6-6 and TRBJ1-1; TRBD1 matches 11 bases. Looked up from germline, CDR1 is MNHNY and CDR2 is SVGAGI (reference sequence). The CDR3 length is 16 residues. The trim removed 1 base at V and 2 bases at J, leaving 3 bases unmatched. The chain's CDR3 is CASSYLDRGLNTEAFF. The DNA for the CDR3 is TGTGCCAGCAGTTACTTGGACAGGGGGCTAAACACTGAAGCTTTCTTT.

The V and J genes are TRBV20-1 and TRBJ2-7, with D maybe TRBD1 (6 bases). Germline CDR1 is DFQATT and CDR2 is SNEGSKA (reference sequence). The CDR3 is 11 residues long. With 3 bases removed from V and 9 bases from J, the gap between germline ends came to 12 bases. CDR3 protein: CSARTGAGQYF. CDR3 DNA sequence: TGCAGTGCTAGGACAGGTGCTGGGCAGTACTTC.

The chain uses TRBV5-6 and TRBJ1-1; D remains unclear. Germline V gene sequence: CDR1 SGHDT, CDR2 YYEEEE. The CDR3 contains 14 residues. V was pared by 4 bases and J by 0 bases, with 10 bases between. The DNA for the CDR3 is TGTGCCAGCAGCCTGGCGGTGGTGAACACTGAAGCTTTCTTT. This sequence encodes CASSLAVVNTEAFF.

CDR3 region: CASSESRPINEKLFF. The CDR3 region has the DNA TGTGCCAGCAGTGAATCCAGGCCGATCAATGAAAAACTGTTTTTT. The chain joins TRBV25-1 to TRBJ1-4; D is unclear. Trimming stripped 1 base from V and 5 bases from J, with 11 bases between. CDR1 and CDR2 from the germline V gene are MGHDK and SYGVNS. This CDR3 spans 15 amino acids.

The sample holds one count of this clone. The chain joins TRBV19 to TRBJ1-2; the D gene is possibly TRBD1 (5 bases). From germline, CDR1 is LNHDA and CDR2 SQIVND (reference sequence). The CDR3 has 14 amino acids. V was trimmed by 0 bases and J by 6 bases, leaving 11 bases between them. As DNA, the CDR3 is TGTGCCAGTAGTATAGATGGGCCAGGGAATGGCTACACCTTC. Encoded protein: CASSIDGPGNGYTF.

The J gene is TRBJ2-3, the V gene TRBV6-5; perhaps TRBD2 as D (6 bases). The CDR3 has 15 residues. CDR1 and CDR2 (germline): MNHEY, SVGAGI. Trimming stripped 6 bases from V and 1 base from J, with 14 bases between. As DNA, the CDR3 is TGTGCCAGCAGCTTCAGCGGGTTGGGCACAGATACGCAGTATTTT. Amino acids: CASSFSGLGTDTQYF.

V usage is TRBV7-6 and J usage is TRBJ2-4, with D tentatively TRBD2 (5 bases). V was trimmed by 0 bases and J by 3 bases, leaving 12 bases between them. CDR1 is SGHVS and CDR2 is FNYEAQ in the germline V gene. The CDR3 sequence is 16 residues long. As DNA, the CDR3 is TGTGCCAGCAGCTTAGCCTCCGGGGATGACAAAAACATTCAGTACTTC. The encoded protein is CASSLASGDDKNIQYF. Together with reference TRBV7-6 and TRBJ2-4, the CDR3 gives the full variable domain: GAGVSQSPRYKVTKRGQDVALRCDPISGHVSLYWYRQALGQGPEFLTYFNYEAQQDKSGLPNDRFSAERPEGSISTLTIQRTEQRDSAMYRCASSLASGDDKNIQYFGAGTRLSVL.

The chain's CDR3 is CASSPRDTPSSGYTF. The CDR3 DNA sequence: TGTGCCAGCAGCCCCCGGGACACGCCTTCAAGTGGCTACACCTTC. The rearrangement links TRBV5-4 to TRBJ1-2, with D perhaps TRBD1 (6 bases). V lost 4 bases to trimming and J lost 7 bases, with 20 bases between them. The CDR3 extends over 15 amino acids. Germline values: CDR1 SGHNT, CDR2 YYREEE (reference sequence).

V and J are TRBV29-1 and TRBJ1-2; D gene uncertain. The CDR3 totals 12 residues. CDR1 and CDR2 (germline): SQVTM, ANQGSEA. The V end was cut by 3 bases, the J end by 2 bases, with 7 bases between. The CDR3 nucleotides are TGCAGCGTTGATCACTCCAACTATGGCTACACCTTC. Its translation: CSVDHSNYGYTF.